This entry is about one TCR beta chain. The target antigen is unknown. Each CDR3 protein is one row after TCRdb ran MiXCR on the reads. The sample includes about 340,000 distinct CDR3 sequences, roughly 29% of them seen just once. The entry originates in a study of T cell repertoires in cytomegalovirus infection. CDR3 length equals 15 residues. Germline V gene sequence: CDR1 SGHVS, CDR2 FQNEAQ. Trimming cost V 5 bases and J 6 bases; bases outside gene matches: 8. The source is a human donor in good health (CMV status not recorded). Some clones in this sample may be carry-over from other donors' samples. The chain joins TRBV7-8 to TRBJ2-1; 9 bases fit TRBD1. The sequencing used cultured PBMCs, collected from culture after CMV antigen stimulation. The CDR3 bases are TGTGCCAGCAGCCCGCGCCCGGGACAGGGCAATGAGCAGTTCTTC. This translates into CASSPRPGQGNEQFF.